The present T cell receptor beta chain was sequenced within a study of human thymus T cells. Study-level findings and limits: Thymic and blood repertoires showed apparently biased V and J gene usage.

As for this clone: Its antigen remains unidentified. An end of the junction does not agree with germline; a read error may underlie this.

All available leukocytes, rather than a set cell count, yielded the blood DNA. The CDR3 is 16 amino acids. Germline CDR1 and CDR2: PRHDT and FYEKMQ (reference sequence). Some clones are missing from TCRdb's copy, which holds only in-frame ones; the method was immunoSEQ multiplex PCR. The table records about 50,000 clones, roughly 94% of them present only once. The chain has TRBV13 and TRBJ2-2; D remains ambiguous. The specimen was blood. The sequence was obtained from a girl under three years old with a congenital heart defect but otherwise immunologically healthy. The CDR3 nucleotides are TGTGCTAGCAGCGACGGTACTGGGACGAACACCGGGGAGCTGTTTTTT. Protein product: CASSDGTGTNTGELFF.